This TCR beta chain was captured in a study of Graves' ophthalmopathy and Graves' hyperthyroidism. The length of the CDR3 is 11 residues. V lost 6 bases to trimming and J lost 5 bases, with 7 bases between them. CDR3 regions of TCR beta were amplified from RNA transcripts. RT-PCR in the first round used HTBI primers; a second-round multiplex PCR followed. TCRdb re-called the multiplex PCR reads with MiXCR, one entry per CDR3 protein. The repertoire includes about 620,000 distinct CDR3 sequences, over 20% of them detected once, and more than 5.5% sits in the top ten. There are many counts of this clonotype.

The chain recombines TRBV12-3 or TRBV12-4 with TRBJ1-1; D is ambiguous. The receptor was derived from a woman aged 18-35 years with stable Graves' hyperthyroidism. Some clones in this sample may be carry-over from other donors' samples. Source material: peripheral blood. CDR3 nucleotides: TGTGCCAGCAGCTTTAGGACTGAAGCTTTCTTT. Protein: CASSFRTEAFF.